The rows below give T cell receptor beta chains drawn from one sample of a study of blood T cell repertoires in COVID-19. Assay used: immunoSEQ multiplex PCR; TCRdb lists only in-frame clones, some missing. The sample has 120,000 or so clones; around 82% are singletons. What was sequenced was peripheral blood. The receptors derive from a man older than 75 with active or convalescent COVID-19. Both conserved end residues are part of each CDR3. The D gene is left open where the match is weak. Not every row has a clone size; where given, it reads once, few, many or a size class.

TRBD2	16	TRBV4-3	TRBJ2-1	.	TGCGCCAGCAGCCAAGATGGGACTAGATCCTACAATGAGCAGTTCTTC	CASSQDGTRSYNEQFF
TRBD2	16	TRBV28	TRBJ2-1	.	TGTGCCAGCAGTATGTTGCGGGGGGCCGACTCCAATGAGCAGTTCTTC	CASSMLRGADSNEQFF
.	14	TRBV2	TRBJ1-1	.	TGTGCCAGCAGTGATGGAAGGGGTGTGATTGAAGCTTTCTTT	CASSDGRGVIEAFF
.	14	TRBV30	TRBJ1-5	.	TGTGCCTGGAGTGTACTTGAGCGGAGTCAGCCCCAGCATTTT	CAWSVLERSQPQHF
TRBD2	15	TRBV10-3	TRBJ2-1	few	TGTGCCATCAGTGAGTCAGCGGGGGGGTACAATGAGCAGTTCTTC	CAISESAGGYNEQFF
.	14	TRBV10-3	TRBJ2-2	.	TGTGCCATCAGTGGCCAGGGGACGGACGGGGAGCTGTTTTTT	CAISGQGTDGELFF
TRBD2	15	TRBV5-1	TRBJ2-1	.	TGCGCCAGCAGCTTGAGCGGGGTCTCCTACAATGAGCAGTTCTTC	CASSLSGVSYNEQFF
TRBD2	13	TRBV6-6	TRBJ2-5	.	TGTGCCAGCGAGGCTAGCGGGAAAGAGACCCAGTACTTC	CASEASGKETQYF
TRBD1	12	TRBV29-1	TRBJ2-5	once	TGCAGCGTTGGAGGGCAGGGGGTGACCCAGTACTTC	CSVGGQGVTQYF
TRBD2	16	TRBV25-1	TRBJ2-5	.	TGTGCCAGCAGTGTAGGCCAAGCGGGGGGCCAAGAGACCCAGTACTTC	CASSVGQAGGQETQYF
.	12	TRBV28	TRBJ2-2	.	TGTGCCAGCAGATCAATGTCCGGGGAGCTGTTTTTT	CASRSMSGELFF
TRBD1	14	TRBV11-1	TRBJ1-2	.	TGTGCCAGCAGCGCACGACAGGGGGACTATGGCTACACCTTC	CASSARQGDYGYTF
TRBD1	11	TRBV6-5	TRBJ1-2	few	TGTGCCGGGGGGACAGGGTTAGGCTACACCTTC	CAGGTGLGYTF
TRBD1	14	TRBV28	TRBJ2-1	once	TGTGCCAGCACCAACGGACAGGGGTTAAATGAGCAGTTCTTC	CASTNGQGLNEQFF
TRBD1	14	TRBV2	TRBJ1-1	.	TGTGCCAGCATAGCACAGGGGGCGGGGACTGAAGCTTTCTTT	CASIAQGAGTEAFF
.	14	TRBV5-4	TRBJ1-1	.	TGTGCCAGCAGTCGCAGCCAGGAAGGCACTGAAGCTTTCTTT	CASSRSQEGTEAFF
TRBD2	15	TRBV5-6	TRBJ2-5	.	TGTGCCAGCAGCTTGGCCGGGGGGGCACTGGAGACCCAGTACTTC	CASSLAGGALETQYF
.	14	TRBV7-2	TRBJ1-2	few	TGTGCCAGCGGAGAAGGGAGCATCAACTATGGCTACACCTTC	CASGEGSINYGYTF
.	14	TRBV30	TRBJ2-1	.	TGTGCCTGGGAGGCCCAGGGACACTACAATGAGCAGTTCTTC	CAWEAQGHYNEQFF
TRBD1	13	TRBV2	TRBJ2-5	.	TGTGCCAGCAACGACAGGGCACAAGAGACCCAGTACTTC	CASNDRAQETQYF
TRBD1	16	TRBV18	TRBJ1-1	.	TGTGCCAGCTCACCACCCACGACAGGGGATGGTGCTGAAGCTTTCTTT	CASSPPTTGDGAEAFF
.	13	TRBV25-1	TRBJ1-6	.	TGTGCCAGCAGTGAACAGGGGCGCTCACCCCTCCACTTT	CASSEQGRSPLHF
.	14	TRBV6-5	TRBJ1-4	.	TGTGCCAGCAGTCGGACAGCGATTAATGAAAAACTGTTTTTT	CASSRTAINEKLFF
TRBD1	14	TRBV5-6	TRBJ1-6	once	TGTGCCAGCAGCACCGGACAGGGCCCCTCACCCCTCCACTTT	CASSTGQGPSPLHF
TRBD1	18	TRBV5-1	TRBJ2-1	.	TGCGCCAGCAACCCAGGGGGCCTTTCGCCCAGCTCCTACAATGAGCAGTTCTTC	CASNPGGLSPSSYNEQFF
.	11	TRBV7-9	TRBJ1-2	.	TGTGCCAGCAGCCTTTTTGATGGCTACACCTTC	CASSLFDGYTF
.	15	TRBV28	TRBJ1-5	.	TGTGCCAGCAGTTTATTATCCTCACATTTGCAGCCCCAGCATTTT	CASSLLSSHLQPQHF
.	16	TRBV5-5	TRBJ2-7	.	TGTGCCAGCAGCTTAATTCCGGAGACAGGTCCCAACGAGCAGTACTTC	CASSLIPETGPNEQYF
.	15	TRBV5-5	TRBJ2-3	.	TGTGCCAGCAGCTTGTTAGGGGGACCCACAGATACGCAGTATTTT	CASSLLGGPTDTQYF
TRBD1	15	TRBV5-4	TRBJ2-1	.	TGTGCCAGCAGCTTGGACAGGGGGACCTACAATGAGCAGTTCTTC	CASSLDRGTYNEQFF
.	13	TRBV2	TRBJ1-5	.	TGTGCCAGCAGTCGACAGGTGGATCAGCCCCAGCATTTT	CASSRQVDQPQHF
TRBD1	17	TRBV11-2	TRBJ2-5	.	TGTGCCAGCAGCCGTACTACCTACAGGGGGTTTACAGAGACCCAGTACTTC	CASSRTTYRGFTETQYF
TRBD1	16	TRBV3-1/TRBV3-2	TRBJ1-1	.	TGTGCCAGCAGCCAAGGCTCCTACAGGGGGAACACTGAAGCTTTCTTT	CASSQGSYRGNTEAFF
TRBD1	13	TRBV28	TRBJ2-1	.	TGTGCCAGCAGTATAGGGACAGCTGGTGAGCAGTTCTTC	CASSIGTAGEQFF
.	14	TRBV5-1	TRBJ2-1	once	TGCGCCAGCAGCTTGGGTGGGGAGTTCAATGAGCAGTTCTTC	CASSLGGEFNEQFF
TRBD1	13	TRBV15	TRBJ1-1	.	TGTGCCACCAGCGCTCGACAGGGTGAGCCACCTTTCTTT	CATSARQGEPPFF
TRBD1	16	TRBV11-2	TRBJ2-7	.	TGTGCCAGCAGCTCCGGGACAGGGGGCTTCTCCTACGAGCAGTACTTC	CASSSGTGGFSYEQYF
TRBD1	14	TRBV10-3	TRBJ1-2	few	TGTGCCATCAGTGATGGACAGGGCTTGGCTGGCTACACCTTC	CAISDGQGLAGYTF
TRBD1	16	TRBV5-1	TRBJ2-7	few	TGCGCCAGCAGCTTGGCTGGGACAGGGAACCTATACGAGCAGTACTTC	CASSLAGTGNLYEQYF
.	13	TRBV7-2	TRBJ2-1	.	TGTGCCAGCAGCTTATATAGGGGCTCTGAGCAGTTCTTC	CASSLYRGSEQFF
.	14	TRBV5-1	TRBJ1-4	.	TGCGCCAGCAGCTGGGGGGGGGCGAAGGAAAAACTGTTTTTT	CASSWGGAKEKLFF
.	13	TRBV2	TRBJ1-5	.	TGTGCCAGCCGGGACATGAGCAATCAGCCCCAGCATTTT	CASRDMSNQPQHF
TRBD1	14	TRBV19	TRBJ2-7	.	TGTGCCAGTAGTGAGGCAGGGGGCTTGAACGAGCAGTACTTC	CASSEAGGLNEQYF
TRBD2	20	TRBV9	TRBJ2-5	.	TGTGCCAGCAGCGAGCTAAATGGACTAGCGGGGCGAGGGAGATGGGAGACCCAGTACTTC	CASSELNGLAGRGRWETQYF
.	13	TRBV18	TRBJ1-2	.	TGTGCCAGCTCACTACAGGGTCAGTACGGCTACACCTTC	CASSLQGQYGYTF
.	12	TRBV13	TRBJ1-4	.	TGTGCCAGCAGCACCCGGGGGGGAAAACTGTTTTTT	CASSTRGGKLFF
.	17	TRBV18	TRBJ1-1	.	TGTGCCAGCTCCGAGCAACGGGTCTCAGGAGGGAACACTGAAGCTTTCTTT	CASSEQRVSGGNTEAFF
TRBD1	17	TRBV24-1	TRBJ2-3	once	TGTGCCACCAGTGATATGCGGGACCAGGGGGCGGGAGATACGCAGTATTTT	CATSDMRDQGAGDTQYF
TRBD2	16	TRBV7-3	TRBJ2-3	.	TGTGCCAGCAGCTTACGCCTAGCGGGGAACACAGATACGCAGTATTTT	CASSLRLAGNTDTQYF
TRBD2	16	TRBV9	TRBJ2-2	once	TGTGCCAGCAGCCCACTAGCGCAGACTTACACCGGGGAGCTGTTTTTT	CASSPLAQTYTGELFF
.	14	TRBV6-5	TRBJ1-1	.	TGTGCCAGCACCCTTAGGGTAGGGGACACTGAAGCTTTCTTT	CASTLRVGDTEAFF